The sequence of this T cell receptor beta chain was determined in a study of blood T cell repertoires in COVID-19. About the study: Samples came from the United States, Italy and Spain, spanning acute and convalescent COVID-19. Sample material is recorded as cDNA or gDNA derived from T cells, B-cell-depleted T cells, or PBMCs.

Original methodology: Amplified reference gene primers provided the basis for estimating nucleated cell counts. Data came from immunoSEQ multiplex PCR; TCRdb stores just in-frame clones and leaves some out. V, J and clone size reflect that table, while D and trimming were determined from the DNA. Of about 210,000 clones listed, over 80% are singletons. Seattle enrolled patients during active infection and tracked them longitudinally. CDR3 size: 14 residues. Germline V lookup: CDR1 SGHRS, CDR2 YFSETQ. Trimming removed 4 bases from V and 5 bases from J, with 14 bases in between. The V and J genes are TRBV5-1 and TRBJ2-3; perhaps TRBD1 as D (6 bases). Material: peripheral blood. The sequence was obtained from a man aged 55 to 70 with COVID-19, enrolled during active disease. The CDR3 loop is CASSNTGRQDTQYF. As DNA, the CDR3 is TGCGCCAGCAGCAACACAGGGCGACAAGATACGCAGTATTTT. Filled out from reference TRBV5-1 and TRBJ2-3, the complete variable domain reads KAGVTQTPRYLIKTRGQQVTLSCSPISGHRSVSWYQQTPGQGLQFLFEYFSETQRNKGNFPGRFSGRQFSNSRSEMNVSTLELGDSALYLCASSNTGRQDTQYFGPGTRLTVL.